The T cell receptor beta chain described here comes from a study of blood T cell repertoires in COVID-19 (dated by TCRdb to between 2020 and 2021). Context from the whole study: The collaborator samples originated in the United States, Italy and Spain and spanned the acute and convalescent phases of COVID-19. The material from the prospective study consisted of cDNA or gDNA derived from T cells, B-cell-depleted T cells, or PBMCs. Subjects who had been exposed to COVID-19, were actively infected with it, or had recovered from it provided the deeply sampled blood TCRbeta repertoires that made up the dataset. The repertoires were released in a freely available public database meant as a resource for research on the immune response to SARS-CoV-2. Samples came from the ongoing ImmuneRACE study (first 160 participants) plus 1,254 subjects from 6 global collaborators. A de-identified subject ID, COVID-19 status, age in years and sex were almost always included in the sample metadata. Where available, HLA class I and class II types were obtained from metadata supplied by the sample provider rather than from assay-based typing. What the study reported, not specific to this receptor: The quantity of clinical and demographic metadata differed by source and by participant and was supplied without curation.

The collaborating institutions used their own protocols to collect whole blood in K2EDTA tubes. For TCRbeta analysis, collaborator samples were shipped as frozen whole blood, as isolated PBMCs, or as DNA extracted from either sample type. TCRbeta CDR3 regions were amplified from genomic DNA using the immunoSEQ Assay, a bias-controlled multiplex PCR. Concerning the study's data processing: Nucleated cell counts per sample were estimated from amplification of reference gene primers within the assay. To quantify the absolute abundance of each unique TCRbeta CDR3 rearrangement, sequence reads were collapsed and filtered. For each sample, productive Simpson clonality was calculated as the square root of Simpson's diversity index across productive rearrangements. TCRdb limited this immuneACCESS table to in-frame rearrangements with V and J called. A share of clones is missing; checked studies link under half to unresolved V genes, and the rest is unexplained. V, J and clone size were drawn from that table, and D and trimming were deduced from the DNA. This sample holds about 42,000 clones; 85% to 90% were observed only once. The top ten clonotypes cover about 2.6% of the sample.

As to this clone: Its antigen remains undetermined. Base qualities are not provided; no much larger clone lies one nucleotide away.

From a lookup of the germline V gene (reference sequence), CDR1 and CDR2 are SGHAT and FQDESV. From cysteine to phenylalanine, the CDR3 is 13 amino acids long. Only CDR3 DNA is held: 39 bases, read in frame from base 1. Trimming costs V 3 bases and J 7 bases, and their ends lie 13 bases apart. The specimen sequenced was peripheral blood. Recombination linked TRBV11-1 to TRBJ2-7; D gene: possibly TRBD1, on 6 matching bases. The TCR comes from a man aged 45-65 years with active COVID-19. The CDR3 amino acid sequence is: CASSFNRVGEQYF. The sequenced DNA: TGTGCCAGCAGCTTTAACAGGGTTGGTGAGCAGTACTTC.